The 14 T cell receptor beta chains below all came from one sample that was sequenced in a study of cytomegalovirus exposure and HLA in healthy donors. TCRdb's table, derived via immunoSEQ multiplex PCR, lists solely in-frame clones and lacks some. Of over 110,000 clones in the sample, approximately 84% are singletons; the top ten hold approximately 1.5%. Source material: PBMCs. These receptors originate from a woman aged 25 to 39 in good health and CMV-seronegative.

In DNA, the CDR3 is TGTGCCAGCAGCCCTAGGGGGAACACAGATACGCAGTATTTT. Its protein product is CASSPRGNTDTQYF. The V call is TRBV7-2, the J call TRBJ2-3; tentatively, D is TRBD1 (6 bases). The CDR3 spans 14 residues. Germline-derived CDR1 and CDR2 are SGHTA and FQGNSA. Deletions cut 5 bases from V and 2 bases from J, with 11 bases between.

The rearrangement uses TRBV9 and TRBJ1-4, with a weak D call TRBD1 (5 bases). V was shortened by 4 bases and J by 5 bases, with 9 bases between the two germline ends. Germline V gene data show CDR1 as SGDLS and CDR2 as YYNGEE. The CDR3 runs to 13 residues. As DNA, the CDR3 is TGTGCCAGCAGCCGGGGGTTCAATGAAAAACTGTTTTTT. The encoded protein is CASSRGFNEKLFF.

A single count supports this clone. V is TRBV7-3 and J is TRBJ2-5; 11 bases fit TRBD1. V shed 5 bases, J shed 4 bases, and the junction held 3 bases outside the gene matches. The CDR3 loop spans 14 amino acids. Germline lookup yields CDR1 SGHTA and CDR2 FQGTGA. CDR3 nucleotide sequence: TGTGCCAGCAGCCGGACAGGGGGCTCAGAGACCCAGTACTTC. Translation: CASSRTGGSETQYF. Based on the CDR3 plus reference TRBV7-3 and TRBJ2-5, the full variable domain is GAGVSQTPSNKVTEKGKYVELRCDPISGHTALYWYRQSLGQGPEFLIYFQGTGAADDSGLPNDRFFAVRPEGSVSTLKIQRTERGDSAVYLCASSRTGGSETQYFGPGTRLLVL.

This sequence joins TRBV4-2 and TRBJ1-5; D gene uncertain. CDR3 length: 14 amino acids. The germline gives CDR1 LGHNA, CDR2 YNFKEQ. V lost 1 base and J 3 bases, leaving 7 bases between the germline ends. In DNA form, the CDR3 reads TGTGCCAGCAGCCAAGTTTTAGCCAATCAGCCCCAGCATTTT. Its protein is CASSQVLANQPQHF.

The chain uses TRBV10-3 and TRBJ1-2; 7 nucleotides agree with TRBD1. CDR1 and CDR2 from the germline V gene are ENHRY and SYGVKD. The CDR3 is 14 amino acids. V lost 10 bases and J lost 3; bases outside the gene matches: 11. CDR3 protein: CATTEPGQHYGYTF. DNA for the CDR3: TGTGCCACCACGGAGCCGGGACAGCACTATGGCTACACCTTC.

The rearrangement links TRBV14 to TRBJ1-4, with D maybe TRBD1 (5 bases). CDR3 length: 12 amino acids. V shed 0 bases and J shed 10 bases, with 6 bases lying between them. Germline V gene sequence: CDR1 SGHDN, CDR2 FVKESK. The CDR3 is CASSQDQGKLFF. The CDR3 region has the DNA TGTGCCAGCAGCCAAGATCAGGGAAAACTGTTTTTT.

This clone was recorded only once. V is TRBV27 and J is TRBJ2-3; 8 bases map to TRBD1. Germline V gene sequence: CDR1 MNHEY, CDR2 SMNVEV (reference sequence). CDR3 length equals 14 residues. The junction had 7 bases not matched to a gene; V was cut back by 3 bases and J by 8 bases. This CDR3 reads CASSFSAGGGTQYF. The CDR3 DNA is TGTGCCAGCAGTTTCTCGGCAGGGGGCGGTACGCAGTATTTT.

This clone is a singleton in its sample. This chain joins TRBV7-2 and TRBJ2-1; 10 positions agree with TRBD2. This CDR3 has 15 residues. With V trimmed by 5 bases and J by 4 bases, 5 bases remained unmatched. CDR1 is SGHTA, CDR2 FQGNSA, per germline. The CDR3 loop is CASSPPSGGYNEQFF. Written as DNA, the CDR3 is TGTGCCAGCAGCCCACCTAGCGGGGGATACAATGAGCAGTTCTTC.

A single count supports this clone. The J gene is TRBJ2-2, the V gene TRBV19, with 8 positions matching TRBD1. Losses at the gene ends were 5 bases for V and 6 bases for J; bases not matched to a gene: 5. There are 14 residues in the CDR3. Germline assignment: CDR1 LNHDA and CDR2 SQIVND (reference sequence). The CDR3 DNA reads as TGTGCCAGTAGTCTCACGACAGGGGCCGGGGAGCTGTTTTTT. It is translated as CASSLTTGAGELFF.

The V gene is TRBV9, the J gene TRBJ2-2; TRBD2 is a possible D gene (7 bases). The germline V gene has CDR1 SGDLS and CDR2 YYNGEE. Trimming took 4 bases from V and 4 from J, leaving 17 bases between them. This CDR3 spans 16 amino acids. DNA of the CDR3: TGTGCCAGCAGCTTAAGTAGGGGGGGCGCCACCGGGGAGCTGTTTTTT. Protein: CASSLSRGGATGELFF.

In its sample, this clone was seen once. The genes are TRBV29-1 and TRBJ2-5; no firm D call. The CDR3 has 13 amino acids. Germline CDR1 reads SQVTM; CDR2 reads ANQGSEA. Trimming left V 4 bases short and J 2 bases short, with 11 bases between. CDR3 amino acids: CSVVVVSQETQYF. The CDR3 DNA reads as TGCAGCGTTGTTGTAGTCTCACAAGAGACCCAGTACTTC.

The CDR3 loop reads CASSPRSYKNIQYF. CDR3 bases: TGTGCCAGCAGCCCCCGATCCTACAAAAACATTCAGTACTTC. The chain recombines TRBV7-2 with TRBJ2-4; D remains unclear. Germline V gene data show CDR1 as SGHTA and CDR2 as FQGNSA. The CDR3 runs 14 residues. The V end was cut by 5 bases, the J end by 3 bases, with 11 bases between.

This clone was recorded a few times. J is TRBJ2-5 and V is TRBV5-8; unclear D gene. There are 15 residues in the CDR3. Germline-derived CDR1 and CDR2 are SGHTS and YDEGEE. V lost 4 bases and J 3 bases, leaving 16 bases between the germline ends. The CDR3: CASSRLGRLEETQYF. The DNA for the CDR3 is TGTGCCAGCAGCCGATTGGGCAGATTAGAAGAGACCCAGTACTTC.

The rearrangement uses TRBV9 and TRBJ1-3; TRBD1 aligns across 9 bases. The trim removed 4 bases at V and 2 bases at J, leaving 7 bases unmatched. The length of the CDR3 is 16 residues. Germline V gene sequence: CDR1 SGDLS, CDR2 YYNGEE. For the CDR3, the DNA is TGTGCCAGCAGCCAGAGGGACAGGGTTACTGGAAACACCATATATTTT. As protein: CASSQRDRVTGNTIYF.